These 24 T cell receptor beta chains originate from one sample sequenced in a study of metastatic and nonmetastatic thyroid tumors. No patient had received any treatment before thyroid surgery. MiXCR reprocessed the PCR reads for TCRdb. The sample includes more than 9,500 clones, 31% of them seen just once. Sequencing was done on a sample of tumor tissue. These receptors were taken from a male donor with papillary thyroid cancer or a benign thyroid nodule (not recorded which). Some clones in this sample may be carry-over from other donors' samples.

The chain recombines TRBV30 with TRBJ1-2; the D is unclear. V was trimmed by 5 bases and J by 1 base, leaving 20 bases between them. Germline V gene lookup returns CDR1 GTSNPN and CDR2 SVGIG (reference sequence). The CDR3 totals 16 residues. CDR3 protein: CAWVARSGAHNYGYTF. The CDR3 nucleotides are TGTGCCTGGGTCGCTCGATCAGGTGCCCATAACTATGGCTACACCTTC.

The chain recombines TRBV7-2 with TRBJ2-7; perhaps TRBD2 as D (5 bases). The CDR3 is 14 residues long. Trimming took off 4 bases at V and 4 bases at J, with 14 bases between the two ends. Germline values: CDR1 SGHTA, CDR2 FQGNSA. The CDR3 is CASSSRRRRYEQYF. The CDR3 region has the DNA TGTGCCAGCAGCTCAAGGAGGCGGAGATACGAGCAGTACTTC.

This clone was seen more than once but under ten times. The CDR3 nucleotides are TGTGCCAGCAGCGGGGATAGCTACGAGCAGTACTTC. Its translation: CASSGDSYEQYF. V and J are TRBV9 and TRBJ2-7; the D is unclear. Germline V gene data show CDR1 as SGDLS and CDR2 as YYNGEE. V lost 3 bases and J 3 bases, leaving 7 bases between the germline ends. The CDR3 runs 12 residues.

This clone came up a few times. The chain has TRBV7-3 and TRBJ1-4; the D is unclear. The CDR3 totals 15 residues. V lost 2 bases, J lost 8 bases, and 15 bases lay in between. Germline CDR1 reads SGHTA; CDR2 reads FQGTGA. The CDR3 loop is CASSLGPGTGEKLFF. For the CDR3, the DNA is TGTGCCAGCAGCTTAGGGCCGGGAACGGGGGAAAAACTGTTTTTT.

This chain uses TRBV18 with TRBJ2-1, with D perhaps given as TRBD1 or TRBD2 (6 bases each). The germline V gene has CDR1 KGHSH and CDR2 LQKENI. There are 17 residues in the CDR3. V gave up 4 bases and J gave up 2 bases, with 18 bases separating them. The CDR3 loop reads CASSLTGGGHPYNEQFF. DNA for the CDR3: TGTGCCAGCTCACTCACCGGAGGGGGACACCCCTACAATGAGCAGTTCTTC.

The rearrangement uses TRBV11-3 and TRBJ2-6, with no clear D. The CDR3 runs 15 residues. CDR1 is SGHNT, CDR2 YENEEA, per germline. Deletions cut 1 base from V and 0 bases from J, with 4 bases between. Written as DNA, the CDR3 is TGTGCCAGCAGCTTAGGCAACTCTGGGGCCAACGTCCTGACTTTC. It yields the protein CASSLGNSGANVLTF.

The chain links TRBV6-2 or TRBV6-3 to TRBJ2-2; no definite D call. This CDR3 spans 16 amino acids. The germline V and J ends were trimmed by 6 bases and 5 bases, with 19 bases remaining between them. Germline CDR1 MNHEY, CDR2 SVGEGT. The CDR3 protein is CASSTGPTTGTGELFF. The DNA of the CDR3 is TGTGCCAGCAGCACCGGACCCACGACTGGGACCGGGGAGCTGTTTTTT.

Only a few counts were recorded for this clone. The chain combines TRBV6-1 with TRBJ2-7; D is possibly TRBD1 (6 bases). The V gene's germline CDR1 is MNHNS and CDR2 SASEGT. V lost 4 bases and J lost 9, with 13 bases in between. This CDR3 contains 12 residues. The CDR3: CASSGTDGGQYF. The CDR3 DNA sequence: TGTGCCAGCAGTGGGACAGACGGTGGGCAGTACTTC.

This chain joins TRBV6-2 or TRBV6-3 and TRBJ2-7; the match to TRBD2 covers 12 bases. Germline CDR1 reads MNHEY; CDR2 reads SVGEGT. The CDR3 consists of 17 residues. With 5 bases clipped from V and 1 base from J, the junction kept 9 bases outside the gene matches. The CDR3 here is CASSQPSGRAASYEQYF. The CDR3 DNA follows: TGTGCCAGCAGTCAGCCTAGCGGGAGGGCCGCTTCCTACGAGCAGTACTTC.

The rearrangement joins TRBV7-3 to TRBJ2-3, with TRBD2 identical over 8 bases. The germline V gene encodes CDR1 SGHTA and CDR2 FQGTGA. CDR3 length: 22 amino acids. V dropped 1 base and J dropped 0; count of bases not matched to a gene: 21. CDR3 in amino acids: CASSLSPPGSGVVNPSTDTQYF. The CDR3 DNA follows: TGTGCCAGCAGCTTAAGCCCCCCGGGTAGCGGGGTGGTTAATCCTAGCACAGATACGCAGTATTTT.

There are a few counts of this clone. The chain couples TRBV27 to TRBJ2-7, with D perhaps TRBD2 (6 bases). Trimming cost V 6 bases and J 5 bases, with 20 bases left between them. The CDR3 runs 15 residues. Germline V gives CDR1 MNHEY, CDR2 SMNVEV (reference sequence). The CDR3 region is CASSPALTGDHEQYF. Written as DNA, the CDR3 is TGTGCCAGCAGCCCCGCCCTTACGGGAGATCACGAGCAGTACTTC.

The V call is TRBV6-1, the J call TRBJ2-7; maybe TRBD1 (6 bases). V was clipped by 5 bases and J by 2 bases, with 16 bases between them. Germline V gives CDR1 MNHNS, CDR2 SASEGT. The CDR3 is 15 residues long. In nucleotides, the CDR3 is TGTGCCAGCAGTTCCGAATTTAGGACAGCCTACGAGCAGTACTTC. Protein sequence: CASSSEFRTAYEQYF.

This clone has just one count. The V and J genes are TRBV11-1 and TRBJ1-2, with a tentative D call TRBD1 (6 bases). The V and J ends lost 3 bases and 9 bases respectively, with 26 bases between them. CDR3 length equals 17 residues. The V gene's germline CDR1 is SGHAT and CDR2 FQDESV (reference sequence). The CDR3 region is CASSLSCATGSVSCYTF. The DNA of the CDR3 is TGTGCCAGCAGCTTGTCTTGCGCGACAGGCAGTGTCTCTTGCTACACCTTC.

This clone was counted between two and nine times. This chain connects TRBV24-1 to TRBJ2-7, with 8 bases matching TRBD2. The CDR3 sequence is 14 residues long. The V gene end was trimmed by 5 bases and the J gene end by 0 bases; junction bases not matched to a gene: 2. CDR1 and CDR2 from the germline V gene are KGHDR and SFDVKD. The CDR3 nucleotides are TGTGCCACCAGTGCGGGGGGGCCCTCCTACGAGCAGTACTTC. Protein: CATSAGGPSYEQYF.

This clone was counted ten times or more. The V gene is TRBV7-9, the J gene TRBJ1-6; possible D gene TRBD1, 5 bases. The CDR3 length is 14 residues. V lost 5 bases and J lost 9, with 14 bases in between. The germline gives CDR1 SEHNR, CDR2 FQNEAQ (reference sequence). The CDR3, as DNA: TGTGCCAGCAGCCGGGACCTACAGTTTTCACCCCTCCACTTT. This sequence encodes CASSRDLQFSPLHF.

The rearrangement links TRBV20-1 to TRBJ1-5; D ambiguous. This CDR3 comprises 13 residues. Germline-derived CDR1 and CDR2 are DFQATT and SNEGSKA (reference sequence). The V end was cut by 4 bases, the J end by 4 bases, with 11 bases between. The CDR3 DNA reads TGCAGTGCTATCTATGAGAGGAATCAGCCCCAGCATTTT. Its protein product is CSAIYERNQPQHF.

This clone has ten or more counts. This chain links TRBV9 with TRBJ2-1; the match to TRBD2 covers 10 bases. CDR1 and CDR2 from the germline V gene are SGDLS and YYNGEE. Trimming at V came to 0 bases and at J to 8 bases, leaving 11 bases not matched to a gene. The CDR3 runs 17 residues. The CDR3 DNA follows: TGTGCCAGCAGCGTAGCCACTGGGACTAGCGACGACGATGAGCAGTTCTTC. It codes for CASSVATGTSDDDEQFF.

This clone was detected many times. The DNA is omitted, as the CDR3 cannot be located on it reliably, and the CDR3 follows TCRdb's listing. CDR3 residues: CASSVGKGSGTTF. The chain carries TRBV6-1 and TRBJ1-4; the DNA was not used to check the table's D call, TRBD1. Germline V CDR1 and CDR2: MNHNS, SASEGT. The CDR3 numbers 13 amino acids, ends counted.

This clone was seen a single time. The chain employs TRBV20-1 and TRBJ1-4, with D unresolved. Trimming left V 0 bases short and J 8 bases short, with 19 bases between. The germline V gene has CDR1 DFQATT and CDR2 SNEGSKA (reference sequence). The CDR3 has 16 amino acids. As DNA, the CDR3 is TGCAGTGCTAGAGATCCGGCGGTATTGAGTGAGGAAAAACTGTTTTTT. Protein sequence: CSARDPAVLSEEKLFF.

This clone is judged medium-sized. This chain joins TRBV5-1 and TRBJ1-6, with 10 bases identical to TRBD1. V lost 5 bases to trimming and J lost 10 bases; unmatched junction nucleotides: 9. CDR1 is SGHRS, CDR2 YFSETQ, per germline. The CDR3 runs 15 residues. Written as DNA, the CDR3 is TGCGCCAGCAGATCACCCGGGACAGGGGAATCACCCCTCCACTTT. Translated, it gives CASRSPGTGESPLHF.

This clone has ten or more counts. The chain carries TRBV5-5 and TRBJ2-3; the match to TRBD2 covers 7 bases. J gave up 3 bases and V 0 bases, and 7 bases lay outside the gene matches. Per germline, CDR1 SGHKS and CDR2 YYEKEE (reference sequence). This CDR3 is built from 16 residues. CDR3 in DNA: TGTGCCAGCAGCTTGGGGGGAGCGGGACCTACAGATACGCAGTATTTT. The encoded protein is CASSLGGAGPTDTQYF.

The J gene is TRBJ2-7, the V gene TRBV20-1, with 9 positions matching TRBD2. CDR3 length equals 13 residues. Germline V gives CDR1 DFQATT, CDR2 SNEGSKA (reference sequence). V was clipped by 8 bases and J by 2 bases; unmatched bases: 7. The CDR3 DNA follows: TGCAGTACCAATGGACTAGCGACCTACGAGCAGTACTTC. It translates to CSTNGLATYEQYF.

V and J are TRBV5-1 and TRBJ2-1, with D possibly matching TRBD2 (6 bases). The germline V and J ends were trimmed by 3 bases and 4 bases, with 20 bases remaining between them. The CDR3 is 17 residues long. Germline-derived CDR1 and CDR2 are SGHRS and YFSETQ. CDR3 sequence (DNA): TGCGCCAGCAGCTCGTCAATTAACGTAGCGGATTACAATGAGCAGTTCTTC. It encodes CASSSSINVADYNEQFF.

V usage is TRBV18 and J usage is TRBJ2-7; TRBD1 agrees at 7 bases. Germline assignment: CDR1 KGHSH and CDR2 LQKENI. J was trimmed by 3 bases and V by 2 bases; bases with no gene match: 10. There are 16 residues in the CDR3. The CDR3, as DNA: TGTGCCAGCTCACCAACGACAGGGAAACAGGGCTACGAGCAGTACTTC. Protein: CASSPTTGKQGYEQYF.